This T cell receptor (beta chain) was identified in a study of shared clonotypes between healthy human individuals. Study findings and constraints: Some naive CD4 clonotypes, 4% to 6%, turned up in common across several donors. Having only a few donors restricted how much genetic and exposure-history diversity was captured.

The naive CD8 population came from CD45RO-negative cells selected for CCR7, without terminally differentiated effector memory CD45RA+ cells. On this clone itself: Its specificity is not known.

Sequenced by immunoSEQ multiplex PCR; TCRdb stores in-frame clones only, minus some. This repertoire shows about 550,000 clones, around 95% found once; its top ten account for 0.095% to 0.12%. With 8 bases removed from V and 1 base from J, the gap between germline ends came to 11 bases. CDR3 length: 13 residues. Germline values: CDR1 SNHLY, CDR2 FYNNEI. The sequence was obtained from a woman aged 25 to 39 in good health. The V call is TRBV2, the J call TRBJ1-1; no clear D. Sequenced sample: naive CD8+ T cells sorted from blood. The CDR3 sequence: CASPLERNTEAFF. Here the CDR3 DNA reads TGTGCCAGCCCCTTAGAGAGGAACACTGAAGCTTTCTTT.